Below are 4 T cell receptor beta chains sequenced from a single sample in a study of PD-L1 blockade in urothelial cancer. The table came from immunoSEQ multiplex PCR; TCRdb's copy has only in-frame clones and leaves some out. Among about 45,000 clones listed, around nine tenths were seen once. The specimen comprised PBMCs, sampled around atezolizumab (anti-PD-L1) treatment. Receptors originate from a woman aged 55-69 years with urothelial cancer.

The V gene is TRBV5-6, the J gene TRBJ1-3; weak D call: TRBD1 (5 bases). The germline gives CDR1 SGHDT, CDR2 YYEEEE. This CDR3 has 14 amino acids. Trimming shortened V by 5 bases and J by 1 base, and 10 bases separated the two germline ends. The CDR3 protein is CASRPDRSGNTIYF. Written as DNA, the CDR3 is TGTGCCAGCAGACCCGACAGATCTGGAAACACCATATATTTT. The whole variable domain, filled in from reference TRBV5-6 and TRBJ1-3, reads DAGVTQSPTHLIKTRGQQVTLRCSPKSGHDTVSWYQQALGQGPQFIFQYYEEEERQRGNFPDRFSGHQFPNYSSELNVNALLLGDSALYLCASRPDRSGNTIYFGEGSWLTVV.

V and J are TRBV4-3 and TRBJ2-5, with a tentative D call TRBD1 (5 bases). CDR3 length: 13 residues. Germline CDR1 is LGHNA and CDR2 is YSLEER. Between the trimmed V and J ends, which lost 3 bases and 7 bases, there was a span of 12 bases. The chain's CDR3 is CASSQTATGTQYF. The DNA for the CDR3 is TGCGCCAGCAGCCAGACAGCGACCGGGACCCAGTACTTC.

The chain carries TRBV9 and TRBJ2-3, with TRBD2 identical over 7 bases. This CDR3 has 16 residues. V trimming: 4 bases; J trimming: 2 bases; junction bases outside the gene matches: 10. The V gene's germline CDR1 is SGDLS and CDR2 YYNGEE. CDR3 region: CASSQWAGELTDTQYF. CDR3 sequence (DNA): TGTGCCAGCAGCCAATGGGCGGGGGAACTCACAGATACGCAGTATTTT.

This rearrangement joins TRBV7-8 to TRBJ2-2; TRBD2 matches 10 bases. CDR3 length: 17 residues. V dropped 5 bases and J dropped 4; count of bases not matched to a gene: 10. Germline V lookup: CDR1 SGHVS, CDR2 FQNEAQ. This CDR3 reads CASSTLTSGWGTGELFF. Written as DNA, the CDR3 is TGTGCCAGCAGCACCCTGACTAGCGGGTGGGGCACCGGGGAGCTGTTTTTT.